The 12 T cell receptor beta chains reported below all come from one sample, sequenced in a study of identifying expanded T cells in peripheral blood (dated by TCRdb to about 2019). The library was produced with the immunoSEQ multiplex PCR assay. TCRdb holds this immuneACCESS table with in-frame rearrangements only. Some clones are missing; in checked studies, unresolved V genes explain under half, and the rest has no known cause. The sample has more than 65,000 clones on record, about nine tenths of them singletons. Of the sample, 2.8% falls within the top ten clones. Sequencing was done on a sample of blood. These receptors all stem from a person aged 18 to 75 in good health.

The J gene is TRBJ1-2, the V gene TRBV6-5; 8 nucleotides match TRBD1. V lost 0 bases, J lost 2 bases, and 2 bases stayed unmatched. Germline V gene sequence: CDR1 MNHEY, CDR2 SVGAGI. The CDR3 sequence is 15 residues long. The CDR3 DNA follows: TGTGCCAGCAGTTACTCTTCAGGGGGCAACTATGGCTACACCTTC. Translated, it gives CASSYSSGGNYGYTF.

The CDR3 DNA reads TGTGCCAGCTCACCAGTACAAGAGACCCAGTACTTC. This translates into CASSPVQETQYF. The rearrangement joins TRBV18 to TRBJ2-5; D not certain. V lost 2 bases and J lost 2, with 3 bases in between. CDR1 and CDR2 from the germline V gene are KGHSH and LQKENI. This CDR3 is 12 amino acids long.

The V call is TRBV9, the J call TRBJ2-3, with 15 bases matching TRBD2. CDR1 and CDR2 from the germline V gene are SGDLS and YYNGEE. J gave up 0 bases and V 3 bases, and 5 bases lay outside the gene matches. There are 18 residues in the CDR3. This chain's CDR3 is CASSEGLAGGHSTDTQYF. CDR3 nucleotide sequence: TGTGCCAGCAGCGAGGGACTAGCGGGGGGCCATAGCACAGATACGCAGTATTTT.

This chain links TRBV7-2 with TRBJ2-7; D may be TRBD2 (5 bases). Germline values: CDR1 SGHTA, CDR2 FQGNSA. The CDR3 covers 12 residues. V lost 2 bases and J 3 bases, leaving 5 bases between the germline ends. The CDR3 DNA reads as TGTGCCAGCAGCTTACGGGGCTACGAGCAGTACTTC. Amino acids: CASSLRGYEQYF.

V and J are TRBV11-1 and TRBJ1-1; D may be TRBD1 (5 bases). Per germline, CDR1 SGHAT and CDR2 FQDESV (reference sequence). There are 14 residues in the CDR3. V was cut by 1 base and J by 1 base, with 7 bases left in between. CDR3 loop: CASSLVTGNTEAFF. The DNA of the CDR3 is TGTGCCAGCAGCTTAGTAACAGGGAACACTGAAGCTTTCTTT.

The chain recombines TRBV7-2 with TRBJ2-5; D gene unclear. The last part of the DNA fits TRBJ2-7 better; the J call may be wrong. Germline V gene data show CDR1 as SGHTA and CDR2 as FQGNSA. CDR3 size: 12 residues. The DNA for the CDR3 is TGTGCCAGCAGCTTATTTGGCTACGAGCAGTACTTC. This translates into CASSLFGYEQYF.

The chain combines TRBV5-1 with TRBJ2-5, with 7 nucleotides matching TRBD2. V trimming: 0 bases; J trimming: 0 bases; junction bases outside the gene matches: 2. CDR3 length: 15 amino acids. From germline, CDR1 is SGHRS and CDR2 YFSETQ. CDR3 nucleotides: TGCGCCAGCAGCTTGGTTGGGGGGGACCAAGAGACCCAGTACTTC. Translation: CASSLVGGDQETQYF.

The rearrangement links TRBV27 to TRBJ2-1, with 10 bases that match TRBD1. CDR1 MNHEY and CDR2 SMNVEV come from the germline V gene (reference sequence). This CDR3 comprises 15 residues. The trim removed 6 bases at V and 10 bases at J, leaving 12 bases unmatched. In nucleotides, the CDR3 is TGTGCCAGCAGGCCTAGGACAGGGGGAGAGTGGGAGCAGTTCTTC. It yields the protein CASRPRTGGEWEQFF.

The rearrangement joins TRBV4-1 to TRBJ2-2, with 12 bases identical to TRBD2. The CDR3 length is 16 residues. Per the germline V gene, CDR1 is MGHRA and CDR2 is YSYEKL. After removal of 4 bases from V and 3 bases from J, the junction contained 3 bases not matched to a gene. The CDR3 sequence is CASSRRLAGDTGELFF. As DNA, the CDR3 is TGCGCCAGCAGCCGCCGACTAGCGGGAGACACCGGGGAGCTGTTTTTT.

V gene TRBV27 combines with J gene TRBJ2-3, with D possibly TRBD2 on 5 matching bases. V lost 6 bases, J lost 6 bases, and 22 bases lay in between. Germline V lookup: CDR1 MNHEY, CDR2 SMNVEV (reference sequence). This CDR3 spans 16 amino acids. CDR3 nucleotides: TGTGCCAGCAGCTTTCACGGTCTAGCCCAGGCGGATACGCAGTATTTT. This codes for CASSFHGLAQADTQYF.

The chain joins TRBV6-6 to TRBJ1-2; no definite D call. Trimming took off 2 bases at V and 1 base at J, with 5 bases between the two ends. The V gene's germline CDR1 is MNHNY and CDR2 SVGAGI (reference sequence). The length of the CDR3 is 13 residues. CDR3 in amino acids: CASSYAVNYGYTF. CDR3 sequence (DNA): TGTGCCAGCAGTTACGCGGTTAACTATGGCTACACCTTC.

This chain uses TRBV11-2 with TRBJ2-2, with D perhaps matching TRBD1 or TRBD2 (5 bases each). The length of the CDR3 is 14 residues. V was trimmed by 1 base and J by 9 bases, leaving 12 bases between them. CDR1 is SGHAT and CDR2 is FQNNGV in the germline V gene. The chain's CDR3 is CASSLASGARELFF. The CDR3 nucleotides are TGTGCCAGCAGCTTAGCCTCCGGGGCGCGGGAGCTGTTTTTT. Full variable domain (missing parts from reference TRBV11-2 and TRBJ2-2): EAGVAQSPRYKIIEKRQSVAFWCNPISGHATLYWYQQILGQGPKLLIQFQNNGVVDDSQLPKDRFSAERLKGVDSTLKIQPAKLEDSAVYLCASSLASGARELFFGEGSRLTVL.